Described below is a single T cell receptor (beta chain) sequence and its context. Its antigen is unknown. Germline assignment: CDR1 SGHRS and CDR2 YFSETQ. CDR3 size: 14 residues. Trimming stripped 4 bases from V and 7 bases from J, with 15 bases between. Via MiXCR, TCRdb re-called the 5' RACE reads, giving one row per CDR3 protein. This table has some 760,000 distinct CDR3 sequences, roughly 18% appearing once. This entry comes from a study of identical twins. Study-wide points: Monozygotic twin pairs showed more out-of-frame TCR alpha sharing than models estimated. The study drew conclusions from cross-sectional statistical analysis, not from following the same donors.

The same sample was also studied in work on T cells expressing NK-cell markers. As that study records: One of eight sequenced donors was HCMV-seronegative; the other seven were seropositive. Evidence did not settle whether expanded NKG2C+ T cell clones targeted HCMV.

The chain recombines TRBV5-1 with TRBJ2-1; a weak D match, TRBD2 (5 bases). Sequences were obtained from PBMCs. The TCR sequence derives from a woman aged 18-30 years in good health. The CDR3 sequence is CASSLAEVSNEQFF. CDR3 coding DNA: TGCGCCAGCAGCCTTGCGGAGGTGTCGAATGAGCAGTTCTTC.